One sample yielded the 22 T cell receptor beta chains listed below, sequenced in a study of blood T cells in healthy people across ages. A J-beta primer mix and a sample-barcoded 5' primer were used in a second PCR of about 7 to 12 cycles. One entry per CDR3 protein results from TCRdb running MiXCR on the 5' RACE reads. The profile shows 600,000 or so distinct CDR3 sequences, roughly 30% of them singletons. Input material: blood. Receptor source: a woman of 80 years or more in good health.

This clonotype was detected ten times or more. CDR3 DNA sequence: TGCAGTGCTAGACCGCCGACAGGGGTTGATGAAAAACTGTTTTTT. Translation: CSARPPTGVDEKLFF. This chain connects TRBV20-1 to TRBJ1-4; 8 bases map to TRBD1. V shed 2 bases and J 6 bases; nucleotides not matched to a gene: 8. CDR3 size: 15 residues. Germline V CDR1 and CDR2: DFQATT, SNEGSKA (reference sequence).

This clonotype was detected many times. The chain joins TRBV11-2 to TRBJ2-7, with TRBD1 identical over 8 bases. The germline CDR1 and CDR2 sequences are SGHAT and FQNNGV. Losses at the gene ends were 3 bases for V and 2 bases for J; bases not matched to a gene: 12. CDR3 length: 17 residues. The CDR3 is CASSFGQGAGGPYEQYF. The DNA for the CDR3 is TGTGCCAGCAGCTTCGGACAGGGCGCAGGAGGCCCCTACGAGCAGTACTTC.

This clonotype was observed many times. The V and J genes are TRBV3-1 and TRBJ2-3; weak D call: TRBD2 (5 bases). The CDR3 extends over 13 amino acids. V dropped 0 bases and J dropped 9 bases, with 10 bases sitting between them. Germline loops: CDR1 LGHDT, CDR2 YNNKEL (reference sequence). The CDR3 DNA reads TGTGCCAGCAGCCAAGACCCCGAGCGGACGCAGTATTTT. It encodes CASSQDPERTQYF.

About this clonotype: Since a much larger clone is just one base distant, this may be a read error. The V and J genes are TRBV27 and TRBJ2-3, with TRBD2 matching 14 bases. The CDR3 consists of 18 residues. Germline assignment: CDR1 MNHEY and CDR2 SMNVEV (reference sequence). CDR3 in DNA: TGTGCCAGCAGTTTATCCCTTGGACTAGCGGGGGGCACAGATATGCAGTATTTT. Translating it yields CASSLSLGLAGGTDMQYF.

This clonotype occurred a few times. The chain recombines TRBV21-1 with TRBJ1-4; whether TRBD1, the table's D call, matches the DNA was not checked. TRBV21-1 constitutes a pseudogene. The CDR3 is made up of 15 amino acids. The CDR3 DNA reads as TGTGCCAGGCCGACAGGGTGCGCGACTAATGAAAAACTGTTTTTT. Its translation is CARPTGCATNEKLFF.

Worth noting for this clonotype: One end of the junction varies from germline; a read error may be responsible. This chain joins TRBV3-1 and TRBJ2-3; a weak D match, TRBD2 (6 bases). This CDR3 contains 18 residues. The germline V gene encodes CDR1 LGHDT and CDR2 YNNKEL (reference sequence). CDR3 residues: CASTPGGLQGERTDTQYF. The CDR3 DNA is TGTGCCAGCACCCCTGGGGGGTTGCAGGGAGAACGCACGGATACGCAGTATTTT.

This chain joins TRBV29-1 and TRBJ2-1; 11 nucleotides agree with TRBD1. Germline CDR1 reads SQVTM; CDR2 reads ANQGSEA. J gave up 3 bases and V 4 bases, and 2 bases lay outside the gene matches. This CDR3 is 14 amino acids long. The chain's CDR3 is CSVGTGGLYNEQFF. CDR3 nucleotide sequence: TGCAGCGTTGGGACAGGGGGCCTCTACAATGAGCAGTTCTTC.

This clonotype was seen repeatedly, ten times or more. The rearrangement uses TRBV7-9 and TRBJ2-5; 9 bases align to TRBD1. The CDR3 is 18 residues long. CDR1 SEHNR and CDR2 FQNEAQ come from the germline V gene (reference sequence). V lost 1 base and J lost 2; bases outside the gene matches: 11. The CDR3 spells CASSLVVGQGPLQETQYF. The CDR3 DNA sequence: TGTGCCAGCAGCTTAGTTGTGGGACAGGGACCCCTTCAAGAGACCCAGTACTTC.

The rearrangement joins TRBV7-3 to TRBJ2-2, with 10 bases identical to TRBD1. The CDR3 runs 17 residues. With 5 bases clipped from V and 3 bases from J, the junction kept 9 bases outside the gene matches. Germline lookup yields CDR1 SGHTA and CDR2 FQGTGA. CDR3 region: CASSPLPGTGDTGELFF. Here the CDR3 DNA reads TGTGCCAGCAGCCCCCTTCCCGGGACAGGGGACACCGGGGAGCTGTTTTTT.

For this clonotype: A read error is possible here, since a much larger clone lies one base away. The CDR3 does not close with the conserved phenylalanine or tryptophan, likely indicating a read error. The chain couples TRBV5-1 to TRBJ2-7; TRBD1 matches at 9 bases. The CDR3 extends over 15 amino acids. Germline-derived CDR1 and CDR2 are SGHRS and YFSETQ. V gave up 4 bases and J gave up 5 bases; unmatched junction bases: 10. The CDR3 region has the DNA TGCGCCAGCAGCAAGCCGGGACAGGGTTCCCACGAGCAGTACTTA. Its protein is CASSKPGQGSHEQYL.

This clonotype was counted only a few times. Possible read error: a much larger clone is one base away. The J gene is TRBJ2-1, the V gene TRBV6-2 or TRBV6-3; tentative D call: TRBD1 (5 bases). The CDR3 is 14 residues long. The germline V gene encodes CDR1 MNHEY and CDR2 SVGEGT. Between the trimmed V and J ends, which lost 2 bases and 6 bases, there was a span of 11 bases. Here the CDR3 reads CASSYERRGNEQFF. CDR3 DNA: TGTGCCAGCAGTTACGAACGAAGGGGCAATGAGCAGTTCTTC.

The gene calls are TRBV20-1 and TRBJ2-3; 11 nucleotides agree with TRBD2. The CDR3 covers 14 residues. The V and J ends lost 0 bases and 6 bases, in that order; junction bases with no gene match: 2. Germline V lookup: CDR1 DFQATT, CDR2 SNEGSKA (reference sequence). The CDR3: CSARELAGADTQYF. CDR3 sequence (DNA): TGCAGTGCTAGAGAACTAGCGGGAGCTGATACGCAGTATTTT.

This chain uses TRBV7-3 with TRBJ2-3, with D possibly TRBD2 on 5 matching bases. The CDR3 loop spans 14 amino acids. The germline CDR1 and CDR2 sequences are SGHTA and FQGTGA. Trimming removed 0 bases from V and 6 bases from J, with 10 bases in between. CDR3 sequence: CASSLTSGEDTQYF. In nucleotides, the CDR3 is TGTGCCAGCAGCTTAACGTCCGGGGAGGATACGCAGTATTTT.

This clonotype was observed a few times. This sequence may be a read error, since a much larger clone differs from it by one base. The rearrangement joins TRBV6-5 to TRBJ1-2; possible D gene TRBD1, 5 bases. The germline CDR1 and CDR2 sequences are MNHEY and SVGAGI. The CDR3 is 13 amino acids. The CDR3 spells CAGSYSGQGVFTF. The CDR3 DNA is TGTGCCGGCAGTTACTCGGGGCAGGGCGTATTCACCTTC.

This clonotype has only a few counts. This chain joins TRBV3-1 and TRBJ2-7; D is ambiguous. The CDR3 is 14 amino acids. V dropped 4 bases and J dropped 0 bases, with 10 bases sitting between them. CDR1 and CDR2 from the germline V gene are LGHDT and YNNKEL (reference sequence). CDR3 sequence reads: CASSRGSASYEQYF. The CDR3 DNA is TGTGCCAGCAGCCGCGGCAGCGCCTCCTACGAGCAGTACTTC.

This clonotype was observed at least ten times. The chain couples TRBV7-3 to TRBJ2-1, with 14 bases aligning to TRBD2. Unmatched junction bases numbered 13, after V lost 5 bases and J lost 4 bases. The CDR3 length is 19 residues. CDR1 and CDR2 from the germline V gene are SGHTA and FQGTGA. This CDR3 is CASSPLGLAGAQGYNEQFF. The CDR3 DNA reads TGTGCCAGCAGCCCATTGGGACTAGCGGGGGCCCAGGGGTACAATGAGCAGTTCTTC.

This clonotype was found many times. V and J are TRBV27 and TRBJ2-3; 8 bases are shared with TRBD2. Germline V gene lookup returns CDR1 MNHEY and CDR2 SMNVEV (reference sequence). V was pared by 3 bases and J by 1 base, with 3 bases of the junction left unmatched. The CDR3 consists of 15 residues. CDR3 sequence reads: CASSFRRGGTDTQYF. CDR3 DNA: TGTGCCAGCAGTTTCAGGCGGGGGGGCACAGATACGCAGTATTTT.

This clonotype was found many times. This sequence joins TRBV5-6 and TRBJ2-3, with a weak D call TRBD1 (5 bases). This CDR3 is built from 14 residues. Deletions cut 1 base from V and 4 bases from J, with 10 bases between. In germline, CDR1 is SGHDT, CDR2 YYEEEE. As DNA, the CDR3 is TGTGCCAGCAGCTTGAATGGGGCTGCAGATACGCAGTATTTT. It translates to CASSLNGAADTQYF.

To note about this clonotype: This sequence may be a read error, since a much larger clone differs from it by one base. The chain joins TRBV10-2 to TRBJ1-5; TRBD1 agrees at 7 bases. This CDR3 is built from 13 residues. The J segment lost 4 bases and the V segment lost 11 bases, leaving 8 bases of the junction unmatched. The V gene's germline CDR1 is WSHSY and CDR2 SAAADI. The CDR3 DNA follows: TGCGCCGGCACCGAGACAGGGAATCAGCCCCAGCATTTT. Protein sequence: CAGTETGNQPQHF.

CDR3 protein: CASSPDLGSGNTIYF. CDR3 sequence (DNA): TGTGCCAGCAGTCCCGATTTAGGCTCTGGAAACACCATATATTTT. The gene calls are TRBV6-6 and TRBJ1-3; no clear D gene. The CDR3 length is 15 residues. The V gene lost 5 bases and the J gene lost 0 bases, with 11 bases spanning the gap. Germline loops: CDR1 MNHNY, CDR2 SVGAGI (reference sequence).

This clonotype has ten or more counts. The chain is built from TRBV5-1 and TRBJ2-5, with a possible D match to TRBD2 (6 bases). With 1 base removed from V and 2 bases from J, the gap between germline ends came to 9 bases. CDR1 is SGHRS and CDR2 is YFSETQ in the germline V gene. The CDR3 totals 14 residues. CDR3 protein: CASSLSGRQETQYF. The CDR3, as DNA: TGCGCCAGCAGCTTGAGCGGGCGACAAGAGACCCAGTACTTC.

In this sample, this clonotype turned up a few times. The chain links TRBV6-1 to TRBJ2-5, with TRBD1 matching over 7 bases. The J segment lost 2 bases and the V segment lost 5 bases, leaving 2 bases of the junction unmatched. Germline V gene lookup returns CDR1 MNHNS and CDR2 SASEGT. CDR3 size: 13 residues. CDR3 in DNA: TGTGCCAGCAGTACAGGGGATCAAGAGACCCAGTACTTC. The encoded protein is CASSTGDQETQYF.